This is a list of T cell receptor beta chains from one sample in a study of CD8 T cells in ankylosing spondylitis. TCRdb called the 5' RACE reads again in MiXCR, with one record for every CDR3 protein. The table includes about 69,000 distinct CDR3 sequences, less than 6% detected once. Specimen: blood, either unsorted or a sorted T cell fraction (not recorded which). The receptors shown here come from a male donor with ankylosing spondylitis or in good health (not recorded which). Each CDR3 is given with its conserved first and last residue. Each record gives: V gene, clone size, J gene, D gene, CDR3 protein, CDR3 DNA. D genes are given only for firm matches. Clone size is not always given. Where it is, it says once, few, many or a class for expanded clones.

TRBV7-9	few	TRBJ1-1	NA	CASSLRTGTEAFF	TGTGCCAGCAGCTTAAGGACGGGGACTGAAGCTTTCTTT
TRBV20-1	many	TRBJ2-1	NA	CSASFRRGPSSYNEQFF	TGCAGTGCTAGCTTTCGAAGGGGACCGTCCTCCTACAATGAGCAGTTCTTC
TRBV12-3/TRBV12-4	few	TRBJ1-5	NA	CASSGNQGLNQPQHF	TGTGCCAGCAGTGGGAACCAGGGTCTCAATCAGCCCCAGCATTTT
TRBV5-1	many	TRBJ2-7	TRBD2	CASSLSPGRDEQYF	TGCGCCAGCAGCTTGTCCCCAGGGAGGGACGAGCAGTACTTC
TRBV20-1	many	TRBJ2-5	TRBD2	CSASPGGAAETQYF	TGCAGTGCTAGTCCCGGGGGGGCCGCGGAGACCCAGTACTTC
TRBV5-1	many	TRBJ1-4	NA	CASSLAQATNEKLFF	TGCGCCAGCAGCTTGGCGCAGGCAACTAATGAAAAACTGTTTTTT
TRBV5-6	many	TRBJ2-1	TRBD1	CASSYGTGLANEQFF	TGTGCCAGCAGCTACGGGACAGGGTTGGCCAATGAGCAGTTCTTC
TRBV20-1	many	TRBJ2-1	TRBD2	CSAPKSSGDYNEQFF	TGCAGTGCTCCTAAATCGAGCGGGGACTACAATGAGCAGTTCTTC
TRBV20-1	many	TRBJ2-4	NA	CSAGTTENIQYF	TGCAGTGCCGGGACAACCGAAAACATTCAGTACTTC
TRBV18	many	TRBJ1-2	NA	CASSPPSQGRGGYTF	TGTGCCAGCTCACCACCAAGTCAAGGACGGGGTGGCTACACCTTC
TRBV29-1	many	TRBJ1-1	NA	CSVEAGVQDTEAFF	TGCAGCGTTGAGGCAGGGGTTCAGGACACTGAAGCTTTCTTT
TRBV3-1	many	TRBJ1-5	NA	CASSPAVNQPQHF	TGTGCCAGCAGCCCCGCGGTTAATCAGCCCCAGCATTTT
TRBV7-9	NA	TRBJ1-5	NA	CASSSWETGLNQPQHF	TGTGCCAGCAGCTCTTGGGAGACAGGCCTCAATCAGCCCCAGCATTTT
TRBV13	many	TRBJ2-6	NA	CASSLVATGANVLTF	TGTGCCAGCAGCTTAGTGGCAACTGGGGCCAACGTCCTGACTTTC
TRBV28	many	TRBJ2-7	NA	CASSFSRVFYEQYF	TGTGCCAGCAGTTTCAGTCGGGTTTTCTACGAGCAGTACTTC
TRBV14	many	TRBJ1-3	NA	CASSQDGSGSSGNTIYF	TGTGCCAGCAGCCAAGATGGGTCCGGAAGCTCTGGAAACACCATATATTTT
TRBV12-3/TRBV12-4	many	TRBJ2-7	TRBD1	CASSKTDRGSYEQYF	TGTGCCAGCAGTAAAACGGACAGGGGGTCCTACGAGCAGTACTTC
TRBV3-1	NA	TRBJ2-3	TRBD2	CASSQTPAGGPPTDTQYF	TGTGCCAGCAGCCAAACCCCAGCGGGGGGACCCCCCACAGATACGCAGTATTTT
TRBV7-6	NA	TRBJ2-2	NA	CASSPTSPTGELFF	TGTGCCAGCAGCCCTACTAGCCCAACCGGGGAGCTGTTTTTT
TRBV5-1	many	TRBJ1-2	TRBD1	CASSTGQSNYGYTF	TGCGCCAGCAGCACGGGACAGTCTAACTATGGCTACACCTTC
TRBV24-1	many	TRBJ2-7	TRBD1	CATSDLTGGISEQYF	TGTGCCACCAGTGATTTGACAGGGGGCATCTCCGAGCAGTACTTC
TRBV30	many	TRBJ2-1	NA	CAWSVGYGVNEQFF	TGTGCCTGGAGTGTGGGTTATGGGGTCAATGAGCAGTTCTTC
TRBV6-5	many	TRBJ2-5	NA	CASSSRADETQYF	TGTGCCAGCAGTTCCCGGGCAGACGAGACCCAGTACTTC
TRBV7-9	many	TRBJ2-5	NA	CASSLDAKETQYF	TGTGCCAGCAGCTTAGACGCGAAAGAGACCCAGTACTTC
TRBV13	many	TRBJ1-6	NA	CASSLVGVLGSPLHF	TGTGCCAGCAGCTTAGTCGGGGTGCTAGGGTCACCCCTCCACTTT
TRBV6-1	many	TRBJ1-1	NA	CASSTPGRVEGAFF	TGTGCCAGCAGTACCCCTGGGAGGGTGGAGGGAGCTTTCTTT
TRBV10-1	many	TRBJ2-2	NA	CASSEGLQGGELFF	TGCGCCAGCAGTGAGGGACTCCAAGGAGGGGAGCTGTTTTTT
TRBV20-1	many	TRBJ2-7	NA	CSATSLDSYYEQYF	TGCAGTGCTACCTCGTTGGATTCTTACTACGAGCAGTACTTC
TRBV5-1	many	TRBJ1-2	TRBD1	CASSPGTGYGYTF	TGCGCCAGCAGCCCAGGGACAGGGTATGGCTACACCTTC
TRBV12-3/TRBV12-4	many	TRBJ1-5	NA	CASSLRGGGHQPQHF	TGTGCCAGCAGTTTAAGGGGAGGTGGCCATCAGCCCCAGCATTTT
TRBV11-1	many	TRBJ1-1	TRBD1	CASSPRETGTRMNTEAFF	TGTGCCAGCAGCCCGCGCGAGACAGGGACTCGCATGAACACTGAAGCTTTCTTT
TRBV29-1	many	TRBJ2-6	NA	CSVVIVGTPHSGANVLTF	TGCAGCGTTGTGATCGTCGGGACTCCCCACTCTGGGGCCAACGTCCTGACTTTC
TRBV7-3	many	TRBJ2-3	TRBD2	CASSRTSGGGTDTQYF	TGTGCCAGCAGTCGGACTAGCGGGGGGGGCACAGATACGCAGTATTTT
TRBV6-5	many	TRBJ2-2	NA	CASSDYTGELFF	TGTGCCAGCAGTGACTACACCGGGGAGCTGTTTTTT
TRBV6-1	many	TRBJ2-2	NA	CASLYHPLPGELFF	TGTGCCAGCTTATACCATCCCTTGCCCGGGGAGCTGTTTTTT
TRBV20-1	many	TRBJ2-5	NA	CSAQRNAAETQYF	TGCAGTGCTCAGAGGAATGCGGCGGAGACCCAGTACTTC
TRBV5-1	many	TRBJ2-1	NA	CASSNTARRDEQFF	TGCGCCAGCAGCAACACAGCTAGGAGAGATGAGCAGTTCTTC
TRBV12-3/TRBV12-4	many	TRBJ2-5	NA	CASSTGETQYF	TGTGCCAGCAGTACAGGAGAGACCCAGTACTTC
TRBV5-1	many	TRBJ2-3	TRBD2	CASSLEGQRGGTDTQYF	TGCGCCAGCAGCTTGGAAGGGCAGCGGGGCGGAACAGATACGCAGTATTTT
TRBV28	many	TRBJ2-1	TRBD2	CASRRTSGGAGSYNEQFF	TGTGCCAGCAGAAGAACTAGCGGGGGGGCCGGGTCCTACAATGAGCAGTTCTTC
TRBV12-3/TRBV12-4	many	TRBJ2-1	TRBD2	CASSLRSGNGNEQFF	TGTGCCAGCAGTTTACGTAGCGGGAACGGGAATGAGCAGTTCTTC
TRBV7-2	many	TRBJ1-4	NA	CASSLEQSNEKLFF	TGTGCCAGCAGCTTAGAACAGAGTAATGAAAAACTGTTTTTT
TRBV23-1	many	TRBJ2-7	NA	CASSPTPRGPDRYEQYF	TGCGCCAGCAGCCCCACCCCTAGAGGACCCGATCGTTACGAGCAGTACTTC
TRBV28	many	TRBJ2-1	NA	CASSTTGRTYNEQFF	TGTGCCAGCAGTACTACGGGACGGACCTACAATGAGCAGTTCTTC
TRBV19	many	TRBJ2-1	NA	CASSIDRVNEQFF	TGTGCCAGTAGTATAGATCGAGTCAATGAGCAGTTCTTC
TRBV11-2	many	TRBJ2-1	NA	CASSLDRKIGEQFF	TGTGCCAGCAGCTTAGATAGGAAAATCGGTGAGCAGTTCTTC
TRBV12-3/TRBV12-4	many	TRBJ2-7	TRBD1	CASRQGANAYEQYF	TGTGCCAGCAGACAGGGGGCAAACGCCTACGAGCAGTACTTC
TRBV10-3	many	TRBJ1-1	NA	CAISESKGLNTEAFF	TGTGCCATCAGTGAGTCGAAAGGGTTGAACACTGAAGCTTTCTTT
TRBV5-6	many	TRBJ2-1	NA	CASSFGRGYNEQFF	TGTGCCAGCAGCTTTGGCAGGGGCTACAATGAGCAGTTCTTC
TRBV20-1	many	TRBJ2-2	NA	CSAREANAGELFF	TGCAGTGCTAGAGAGGCCAACGCCGGGGAGCTGTTTTTT
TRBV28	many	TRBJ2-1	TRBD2	CASSVRTSGSYNEQFF	TGTGCCAGCAGTGTCCGGACTAGCGGGAGCTACAATGAGCAGTTCTTC
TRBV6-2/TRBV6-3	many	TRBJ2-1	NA	CASSYLGGTGNNEQFF	TGTGCCAGCTCCTACCTCGGCGGGACGGGTAACAATGAGCAGTTCTTC
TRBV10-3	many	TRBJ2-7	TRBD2	CAISDGAGLASSGEQYF	TGTGCCATCAGTGATGGGGCCGGACTAGCCTCCTCGGGGGAGCAGTACTTC